The 24 T cell receptor beta chains below were found in one sample sequenced in a study of regulatory T cells in long-lasting Graves disease (dated by TCRdb to the early 2020s). Interpreted using the paper, the time point label stands for: newly diagnosed GD, antithyroid drugs for less than 3 months. RNA was extracted from PBMCs in TRIzol for both TCR sequencing and RNA sequencing. Library preparation employed multiplex PCR. These reads were obtained on an Illumina HiSeq 4000. CDR3 regions were amplified by Arm-PCR with iRepertoire HTBI primers to construct TCR beta libraries. TCRdb handled the public reads itself, with Q25 trimming in fastp and clone calling in MiXCR, and kept productive beta chains. Under each unique CDR3 protein, matching rows form one entry showing the most common genes and DNA. The sample table holds 200,000 to 300,000 distinct CDR3 sequences, of which roughly 21% were seen once. Approximately 15% of the sample is held by the ten biggest clonotypes.

Material: peripheral blood mononuclear cells (PBMCs), obtained at new diagnosis, from a patient treated with antithyroid drugs. The receptors here all came from a female donor with Graves disease.

This clonotype was seen many times. The rearrangement links TRBV19 to TRBJ1-1; tentatively, D is TRBD1 (5 bases). Germline CDR1 LNHDA, CDR2 SQIVND (reference sequence). V was shortened by 4 bases and J by 4 bases, with 16 bases between the two germline ends. The CDR3 contains 15 residues. CDR3 protein: CASSTNRIWGTEAFF. The CDR3 nucleotides read TGTGCCAGTAGTACCAACAGGATCTGGGGCACTGAAGCTTTCTTT.

On this clonotype: This may come from a read error, since a much larger clone is one base off. The chain employs TRBV6-2 or TRBV6-3 and TRBJ2-3; D unclear. This CDR3 is built from 12 residues. CDR1 is MNHEY, CDR2 SVGEGT, per germline. CDR3: CASKSSTDTRYF. CDR3 DNA sequence: TGTGCCAGTAAAAGTAGCACAGATACGCGGTATTTT.

The rearrangement joins TRBV6-2 or TRBV6-3 to TRBJ1-5; D perhaps matches TRBD1 (6 bases). Germline CDR1 is MNHEY and CDR2 is SVGEGT. Trimming shortened V by 4 bases and J by 3 bases, and 13 bases separated the two germline ends. This CDR3 region has 15 residues. In nucleotides, the CDR3 is TGTGCCAGCAGTTTCGGGGGCAGAGACAATCAGCCCCAGCATTTT. Amino acids: CASSFGGRDNQPQHF.

Worth noting for this clonotype: With a far larger clone one base away, a read error is the likely cause. The chain carries TRBV20-1 and TRBJ2-1; 9 bases agree with TRBD2. Germline CDR1 is DFQATT and CDR2 is SNEGSKA (reference sequence). The CDR3 runs to 14 residues. With 6 bases clipped from V and 13 bases from J, the junction kept 16 bases outside the gene matches. CDR3 DNA: TGCAGTGCGGGAGTAGCGGGAGTATCGGAGACCCAGTTCTTC. Encoded protein: CSAGVAGVSETQFF.

The rearrangement joins TRBV4-1 to TRBJ2-3; 7 positions match TRBD2. Germline V gives CDR1 MGHRA, CDR2 YSYEKL. The CDR3 runs to 16 residues. Trimming cost V 0 bases and J 2 bases; bases outside gene matches: 5. CDR3 loop: CASSQEGTTATDTQYF. CDR3 DNA: TGCGCCAGCAGCCAAGAGGGGACTACTGCCACAGATACGCAGTATTTT.

This clonotype was observed a handful of times. The chain joins TRBV2 to TRBJ2-2, with D tentatively TRBD1 or TRBD2 (5 bases each). CDR1 is SNHLY, CDR2 FYNNEI, per germline. V shed 11 bases and J shed 1 base, with 11 bases lying between them. This CDR3 spans 13 amino acids. CDR3 region: CARRDENTGELFF. In nucleotides, the CDR3 is TGTGCCCGCCGGGACGAGAACACCGGGGAGCTGTTTTTT.

A note on this clonotype: At one of its ends the junction is not consistent with the germline gene, which may arise from a read error. The chain couples TRBV7-9 to TRBJ2-1, with D hard to call. CDR1 is SEHNR and CDR2 is FQNEAQ in the germline V gene (reference sequence). The CDR3 runs 13 residues. The CDR3 sequence: CASSLYFSNEKLF. The CDR3 coding sequence is TGTGCCAGCAGCTTATATTTCAGCAATGAGAAGTTATTC.

The V and J genes are TRBV4-1 and TRBJ1-5; D possibly corresponds to TRBD1 (6 bases). Trimming shortened V by 6 bases and J by 6 bases, and 15 bases separated the two germline ends. This CDR3 contains 14 residues. Germline values: CDR1 MGHRA, CDR2 YSYEKL. The CDR3: CASSPSRGPQPQHF. The CDR3 DNA reads TGCGCCAGCAGTCCATCGCGGGGGCCTCAGCCCCAGCATTTT.

The CDR3 bases are TGTGCCAGCAGCGTAGTTGGGCTAGCGGGAGACGGGGAGCTGTTTTTT. Its protein product is CASSVVGLAGDGELFF. The chain uses TRBV9 and TRBJ2-2; 10 positions agree with TRBD2. V was pared by 0 bases and J by 7 bases, with 6 bases of the junction left unmatched. CDR1 and CDR2 (germline): SGDLS, YYNGEE. The CDR3 extends over 16 amino acids.

This clonotype was found many times. The chain recombines TRBV20-1 with TRBJ1-1; 10 nucleotides match TRBD1. The J segment lost 4 bases and the V segment lost 1 base, leaving 6 bases of the junction unmatched. CDR3 size: 15 residues. In germline, CDR1 is DFQATT, CDR2 SNEGSKA (reference sequence). The CDR3 bases are TGCAGTGCTAGAGCTAAGGACAGGGGGAGCACTGAAGCTTTCTTT. Translation gives CSARAKDRGSTEAFF.

This clonotype was counted a single time. A read error may be the cause here, since a much bigger clone is one base away. The chain has TRBV7-9 and TRBJ2-7; D unclear. The CDR3 is 12 amino acids. The germline V gene encodes CDR1 SEHNR and CDR2 FQNEAQ (reference sequence). The CDR3 reads CAGSIRVYEQYF. CDR3 DNA sequence: TGTGCCGGCAGCATTAGAGTCTACGAGCAGTACTTC.

The CDR3 nucleotides are TGCGCCAGCAGCCGGGCCCCGGGACAGGGAGGAGAGACCCAGTACTTC. As protein: CASSRAPGQGGETQYF. The chain is built from TRBV5-1 and TRBJ2-5; 9 bases are a match to TRBD1. V shed 4 bases, J shed 4 bases, and the junction held 11 bases outside the gene matches. Looked up from germline, CDR1 is SGHRS and CDR2 is YFSETQ. The CDR3 totals 16 residues.

The chain couples TRBV7-2 to TRBJ2-3, with 10 bases matching TRBD2. The CDR3 is 17 residues long. Losses at the gene ends were 9 bases for V and 2 bases for J; bases not matched to a gene: 14. Per germline, CDR1 SGHTA and CDR2 FQGNSA. The CDR3 DNA reads as TGTGCCAGTAGTATAGATTCCCTAGCGGGGGCCACAGATACGCAGTATTTT. Translated, it gives CASSIDSLAGATDTQYF.

In its sample, this clonotype was seen many times. This chain uses TRBV7-2 with TRBJ2-3; possible D gene TRBD2, 8 bases. CDR1 SGHTA and CDR2 FQGNSA come from the germline V gene. V shed 10 bases and J shed 2 bases, with 25 bases lying between them. The CDR3 spans 17 residues. CDR3 in DNA: TGTGCCACCCCCGGCGGGGGGAAGGGGGCCACCACAGATACGCAGTATTTT. It translates to CATPGGGKGATTDTQYF.

At least ten counts were recorded for this clonotype. The J gene is TRBJ1-2, the V gene TRBV28; TRBD1 aligns across 7 bases. This CDR3 has 14 residues. Germline V CDR1 and CDR2: MDHEN, SYDVKM. The V segment lost 5 bases and the J segment 4 bases; nucleotides outside the gene matches: 7. CDR3 in DNA: TGTGCCAGCAGTCCCGACAGGGAGGGCTATGGCTACACCTTC. Translated: CASSPDREGYGYTF.

Ten or more counts support this clonotype. V and J are TRBV28 and TRBJ1-2; D may be TRBD1 (5 bases). The V end lost 2 bases, the J end lost 6 bases, and 7 bases lay between the germline ends. Germline CDR1 reads MDHEN; CDR2 reads SYDVKM. The CDR3 totals 12 residues. The CDR3 coding sequence is TGTGCCAGCAGTTTAGACAGAAATGGCTACACCTTC. It is translated as CASSLDRNGYTF.

This clonotype was picked up many times. This chain connects TRBV6-1 to TRBJ1-1, with 7 nucleotides matching TRBD1. This CDR3 has 15 amino acids. Germline V lookup: CDR1 MNHNS, CDR2 SASEGT. After removal of 6 bases from V and 0 bases from J, the junction contained 7 bases not matched to a gene. The CDR3 DNA is TGTGCCAGCAGGGGCAGGGGGGTCATGAACACTGAAGCTTTCTTT. This codes for CASRGRGVMNTEAFF.

The chain carries TRBV29-1 and TRBJ2-3; D is possibly TRBD2 (6 bases). The germline V and J ends were trimmed by 6 bases and 2 bases, with 12 bases remaining between them. CDR3 size: 13 residues. Germline V gene data show CDR1 as SQVTM and CDR2 as ANQGSEA. In DNA, the CDR3 is TGCAGCGTAGACGGGGGATCCACAGATACGCAGTATTTT. It translates to CSVDGGSTDTQYF.

Many counts were recorded for this clonotype. V is TRBV11-3 and J is TRBJ2-3, with D unresolved. The length of the CDR3 is 17 residues. From germline, CDR1 is SGHNT and CDR2 YENEEA. The germline V and J ends were trimmed by 4 bases and 1 base, with 18 bases remaining between them. The CDR3 loop reads CASSSLTFGVGTDTQYF. In nucleotides, the CDR3 is TGTGCCAGCAGCTCCCTCACATTTGGCGTCGGCACAGATACGCAGTATTTT.

Many counts were recorded for this clonotype. Compared with germline, one end of the junction differs, possibly owing to a read error. The rearrangement links TRBV11-2 to TRBJ2-7; D possibly matches TRBD1 or TRBD2 (5 bases each). The CDR3 runs 15 residues. CDR1 is SGHAT and CDR2 is FQNNGV in the germline V gene. The CDR3 coding sequence is TGTGCCAGCAGCCTAGAGGGGTCGAGCTCCTACGAGCAGTACTTC. It translates to CASSLEGSSSYEQYF.

Ten or more counts support this clonotype. The chain is built from TRBV6-5 and TRBJ2-7; possibly TRBD1 for D (6 bases). This CDR3 has 15 residues. V lost 4 bases and J lost 0, with 13 bases in between. In germline, CDR1 is MNHEY, CDR2 SVGAGI. The CDR3 DNA reads as TGTGCCAGCAGTTGGGGGCAGGGCATCTCCTACGAGCAGTACTTC. This gives the protein CASSWGQGISYEQYF.

The V gene is TRBV24-1, the J gene TRBJ2-3; D is perhaps TRBD1 (6 bases). The germline V gene has CDR1 KGHDR and CDR2 SFDVKD. Trimming pared 3 bases from V and 3 bases from J, leaving 9 bases between. This CDR3 region has 14 residues. The CDR3 here is CATSDARGTDTQYF. CDR3 bases: TGTGCCACCAGTGATGCCAGGGGAACAGATACGCAGTATTTT.

This clonotype was recorded at least ten times. The chain joins TRBV20-1 to TRBJ2-1; 11 bases match TRBD2. This CDR3 comprises 16 residues. The germline V gene encodes CDR1 DFQATT and CDR2 SNEGSKA (reference sequence). With 2 bases clipped from V and 3 bases from J, the junction kept 6 bases outside the gene matches. The CDR3 DNA reads TGCAGTGCTAGATCTCCCGGGACTAGCGGCTACAATGAGCAGTTCTTC. It yields the protein CSARSPGTSGYNEQFF.

About this clonotype itself: Its ends do not fully match the called genes, so a read error is possible. The chain links TRBV18 to TRBJ2-7; 7 positions agree with TRBD1. The CDR3 length is 13 residues. Germline V gene sequence: CDR1 KGHSH, CDR2 LQKENI. The CDR3 DNA follows: TGTGTCAGCTCACGGGACAGAACCTACGAGCAGTACTTC. Encoded protein: CVSSRDRTYEQYF.